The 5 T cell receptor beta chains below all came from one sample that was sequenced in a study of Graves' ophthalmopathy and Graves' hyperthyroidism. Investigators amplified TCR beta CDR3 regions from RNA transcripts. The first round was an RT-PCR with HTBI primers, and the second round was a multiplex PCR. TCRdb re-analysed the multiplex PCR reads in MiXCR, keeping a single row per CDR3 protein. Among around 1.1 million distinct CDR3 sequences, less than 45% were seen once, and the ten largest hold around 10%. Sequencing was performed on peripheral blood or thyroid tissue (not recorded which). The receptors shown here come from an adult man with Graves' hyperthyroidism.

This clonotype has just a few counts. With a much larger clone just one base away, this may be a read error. CDR3 bases: TGTGCCGGCAGCATGGACAGGGCCGCCTATAATTCACCCCTCCACTTT. It translates to CAGSMDRAAYNSPLHF. The chain carries TRBV7-9 and TRBJ1-6; 8 nucleotides agree with TRBD1. CDR3 length: 16 residues. The germline gives CDR1 SEHNR, CDR2 FQNEAQ (reference sequence). Full variable domain (outside the CDR3, taken from reference TRBV7-9 and TRBJ1-6): DTGVSQNPRHKITKRGQNVTFRCDPISEHNRLYWYRQTLGQGPEFLTYFQNEAQLEKSRLLSDRFSAERPKGSFSTLEIQRTEQGDSAMYLCAGSMDRAAYNSPLHFGNGTRLTVT.

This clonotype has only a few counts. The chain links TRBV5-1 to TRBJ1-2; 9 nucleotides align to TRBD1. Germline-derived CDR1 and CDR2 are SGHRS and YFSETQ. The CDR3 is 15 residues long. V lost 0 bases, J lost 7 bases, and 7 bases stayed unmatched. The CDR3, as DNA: TGCGCCAGCAGCTTGGTCGGACAGGGGTCACCTGGCTACACCTTC. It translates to CASSLVGQGSPGYTF.

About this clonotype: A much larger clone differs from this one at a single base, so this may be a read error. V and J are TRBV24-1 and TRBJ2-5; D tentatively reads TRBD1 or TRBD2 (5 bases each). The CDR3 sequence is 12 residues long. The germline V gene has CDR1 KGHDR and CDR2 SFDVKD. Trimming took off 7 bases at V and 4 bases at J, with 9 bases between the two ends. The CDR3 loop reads CATSEGLETQYF. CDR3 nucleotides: TGTGCCACCAGCGAGGGGTTAGAGACCCAGTACTTC.

Written as DNA, the CDR3 is TGCGCCAGCAGCCAGACCCGCACGGGGGGGCGTACGAACACTGAAGCTTTCTTT. This codes for CASSQTRTGGRTNTEAFF. V usage is TRBV5-1 and J usage is TRBJ1-1; a weak D match, TRBD1 (6 bases). The V and J ends lost 4 bases and 1 base respectively, with 23 bases between them. Germline values: CDR1 SGHRS, CDR2 YFSETQ. This CDR3 is built from 18 residues.

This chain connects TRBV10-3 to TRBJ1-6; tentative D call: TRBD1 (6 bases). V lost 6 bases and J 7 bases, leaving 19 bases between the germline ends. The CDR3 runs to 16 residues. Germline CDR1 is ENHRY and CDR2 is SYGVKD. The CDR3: CAIRGTPIRSNSPLHF. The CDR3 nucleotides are TGTGCCATCAGAGGGACACCGATCCGATCCAATTCACCCCTCCACTTT.